This T cell receptor (beta chain) was sequenced during a study of T-cell memory formation after mild COVID-19. TCRdb re-derived calls from the 5' RACE reads in MiXCR, one entry per CDR3 protein. Altogether 450,000 to 700,000 distinct CDR3 sequences are present, more than 15% being singletons, with the ten largest covering around 12%. There are a few counts of this clonotype. The sequencing sample was made of PBMCs or a T cell subset sorted from them (not recorded which). The receptor was isolated from an adult woman who had mild COVID-19 (a few samples of this study predate the infection). Cell type and time point are not known.

This CDR3 is CASSPAGTNSDEQFF. The CDR3 nucleotides are TGTGCCAGCAGTCCCGCCGGGACGAATAGCGATGAGCAGTTCTTC. This chain connects TRBV12-3 or TRBV12-4 to TRBJ2-1, with D possibly called TRBD1 or TRBD2 (5 bases each). The CDR3 is made up of 15 amino acids. Deletions cut 5 bases from V and 8 bases from J, with 19 bases between.